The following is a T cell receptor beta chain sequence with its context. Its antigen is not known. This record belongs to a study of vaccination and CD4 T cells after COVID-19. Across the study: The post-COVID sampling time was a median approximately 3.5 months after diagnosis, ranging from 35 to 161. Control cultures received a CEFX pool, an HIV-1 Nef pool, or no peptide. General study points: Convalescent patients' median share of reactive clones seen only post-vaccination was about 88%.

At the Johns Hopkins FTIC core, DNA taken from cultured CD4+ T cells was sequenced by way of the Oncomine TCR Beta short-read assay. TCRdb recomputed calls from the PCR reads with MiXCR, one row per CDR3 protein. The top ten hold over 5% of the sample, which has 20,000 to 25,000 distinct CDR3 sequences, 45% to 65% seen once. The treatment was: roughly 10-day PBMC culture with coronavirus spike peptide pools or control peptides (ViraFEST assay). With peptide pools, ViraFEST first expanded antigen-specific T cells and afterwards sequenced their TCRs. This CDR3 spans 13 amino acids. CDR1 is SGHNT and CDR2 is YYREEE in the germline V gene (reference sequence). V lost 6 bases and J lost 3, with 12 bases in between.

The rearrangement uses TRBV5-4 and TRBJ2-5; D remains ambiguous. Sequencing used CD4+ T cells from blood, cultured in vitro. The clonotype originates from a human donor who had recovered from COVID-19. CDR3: CASMDGGEETQYF. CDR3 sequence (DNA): TGTGCCAGCATGGATGGCGGTGAAGAGACCCAGTACTTC.